Sequencing of this T cell receptor beta chain was carried out in a study of shared clonotypes between healthy human individuals. When replicate PCRs were run on unsorted PBMC, they used approximately 0.3 ug DNA, 25,000 to 30,000 T cell genomes. Assay: immunoSEQ multiplex PCR; the TCRdb copy retains only in-frame clones and omits some. The sample has fewer than 550,000 clones, 75% to 80% seen once. Sequencing was performed on PBMCs. This clonotype was obtained from a woman aged 40-49 years in good health. Some clones in this sample may be carry-over from other donors' samples.

CDR3 bases: TGTGCCAGCAGCTCCCACTCCGGGACCTCCTCTGGAAACACCATATATTTT. This encodes CASSSHSGTSSGNTIYF. The chain employs TRBV7-9 and TRBJ1-3; D may be TRBD1 (5 bases). Germline V gene lookup returns CDR1 SEHNR and CDR2 FQNEAQ (reference sequence). The ends were cut back, 4 bases at V and 0 bases at J, with 16 bases in the middle. The CDR3 has 17 residues.